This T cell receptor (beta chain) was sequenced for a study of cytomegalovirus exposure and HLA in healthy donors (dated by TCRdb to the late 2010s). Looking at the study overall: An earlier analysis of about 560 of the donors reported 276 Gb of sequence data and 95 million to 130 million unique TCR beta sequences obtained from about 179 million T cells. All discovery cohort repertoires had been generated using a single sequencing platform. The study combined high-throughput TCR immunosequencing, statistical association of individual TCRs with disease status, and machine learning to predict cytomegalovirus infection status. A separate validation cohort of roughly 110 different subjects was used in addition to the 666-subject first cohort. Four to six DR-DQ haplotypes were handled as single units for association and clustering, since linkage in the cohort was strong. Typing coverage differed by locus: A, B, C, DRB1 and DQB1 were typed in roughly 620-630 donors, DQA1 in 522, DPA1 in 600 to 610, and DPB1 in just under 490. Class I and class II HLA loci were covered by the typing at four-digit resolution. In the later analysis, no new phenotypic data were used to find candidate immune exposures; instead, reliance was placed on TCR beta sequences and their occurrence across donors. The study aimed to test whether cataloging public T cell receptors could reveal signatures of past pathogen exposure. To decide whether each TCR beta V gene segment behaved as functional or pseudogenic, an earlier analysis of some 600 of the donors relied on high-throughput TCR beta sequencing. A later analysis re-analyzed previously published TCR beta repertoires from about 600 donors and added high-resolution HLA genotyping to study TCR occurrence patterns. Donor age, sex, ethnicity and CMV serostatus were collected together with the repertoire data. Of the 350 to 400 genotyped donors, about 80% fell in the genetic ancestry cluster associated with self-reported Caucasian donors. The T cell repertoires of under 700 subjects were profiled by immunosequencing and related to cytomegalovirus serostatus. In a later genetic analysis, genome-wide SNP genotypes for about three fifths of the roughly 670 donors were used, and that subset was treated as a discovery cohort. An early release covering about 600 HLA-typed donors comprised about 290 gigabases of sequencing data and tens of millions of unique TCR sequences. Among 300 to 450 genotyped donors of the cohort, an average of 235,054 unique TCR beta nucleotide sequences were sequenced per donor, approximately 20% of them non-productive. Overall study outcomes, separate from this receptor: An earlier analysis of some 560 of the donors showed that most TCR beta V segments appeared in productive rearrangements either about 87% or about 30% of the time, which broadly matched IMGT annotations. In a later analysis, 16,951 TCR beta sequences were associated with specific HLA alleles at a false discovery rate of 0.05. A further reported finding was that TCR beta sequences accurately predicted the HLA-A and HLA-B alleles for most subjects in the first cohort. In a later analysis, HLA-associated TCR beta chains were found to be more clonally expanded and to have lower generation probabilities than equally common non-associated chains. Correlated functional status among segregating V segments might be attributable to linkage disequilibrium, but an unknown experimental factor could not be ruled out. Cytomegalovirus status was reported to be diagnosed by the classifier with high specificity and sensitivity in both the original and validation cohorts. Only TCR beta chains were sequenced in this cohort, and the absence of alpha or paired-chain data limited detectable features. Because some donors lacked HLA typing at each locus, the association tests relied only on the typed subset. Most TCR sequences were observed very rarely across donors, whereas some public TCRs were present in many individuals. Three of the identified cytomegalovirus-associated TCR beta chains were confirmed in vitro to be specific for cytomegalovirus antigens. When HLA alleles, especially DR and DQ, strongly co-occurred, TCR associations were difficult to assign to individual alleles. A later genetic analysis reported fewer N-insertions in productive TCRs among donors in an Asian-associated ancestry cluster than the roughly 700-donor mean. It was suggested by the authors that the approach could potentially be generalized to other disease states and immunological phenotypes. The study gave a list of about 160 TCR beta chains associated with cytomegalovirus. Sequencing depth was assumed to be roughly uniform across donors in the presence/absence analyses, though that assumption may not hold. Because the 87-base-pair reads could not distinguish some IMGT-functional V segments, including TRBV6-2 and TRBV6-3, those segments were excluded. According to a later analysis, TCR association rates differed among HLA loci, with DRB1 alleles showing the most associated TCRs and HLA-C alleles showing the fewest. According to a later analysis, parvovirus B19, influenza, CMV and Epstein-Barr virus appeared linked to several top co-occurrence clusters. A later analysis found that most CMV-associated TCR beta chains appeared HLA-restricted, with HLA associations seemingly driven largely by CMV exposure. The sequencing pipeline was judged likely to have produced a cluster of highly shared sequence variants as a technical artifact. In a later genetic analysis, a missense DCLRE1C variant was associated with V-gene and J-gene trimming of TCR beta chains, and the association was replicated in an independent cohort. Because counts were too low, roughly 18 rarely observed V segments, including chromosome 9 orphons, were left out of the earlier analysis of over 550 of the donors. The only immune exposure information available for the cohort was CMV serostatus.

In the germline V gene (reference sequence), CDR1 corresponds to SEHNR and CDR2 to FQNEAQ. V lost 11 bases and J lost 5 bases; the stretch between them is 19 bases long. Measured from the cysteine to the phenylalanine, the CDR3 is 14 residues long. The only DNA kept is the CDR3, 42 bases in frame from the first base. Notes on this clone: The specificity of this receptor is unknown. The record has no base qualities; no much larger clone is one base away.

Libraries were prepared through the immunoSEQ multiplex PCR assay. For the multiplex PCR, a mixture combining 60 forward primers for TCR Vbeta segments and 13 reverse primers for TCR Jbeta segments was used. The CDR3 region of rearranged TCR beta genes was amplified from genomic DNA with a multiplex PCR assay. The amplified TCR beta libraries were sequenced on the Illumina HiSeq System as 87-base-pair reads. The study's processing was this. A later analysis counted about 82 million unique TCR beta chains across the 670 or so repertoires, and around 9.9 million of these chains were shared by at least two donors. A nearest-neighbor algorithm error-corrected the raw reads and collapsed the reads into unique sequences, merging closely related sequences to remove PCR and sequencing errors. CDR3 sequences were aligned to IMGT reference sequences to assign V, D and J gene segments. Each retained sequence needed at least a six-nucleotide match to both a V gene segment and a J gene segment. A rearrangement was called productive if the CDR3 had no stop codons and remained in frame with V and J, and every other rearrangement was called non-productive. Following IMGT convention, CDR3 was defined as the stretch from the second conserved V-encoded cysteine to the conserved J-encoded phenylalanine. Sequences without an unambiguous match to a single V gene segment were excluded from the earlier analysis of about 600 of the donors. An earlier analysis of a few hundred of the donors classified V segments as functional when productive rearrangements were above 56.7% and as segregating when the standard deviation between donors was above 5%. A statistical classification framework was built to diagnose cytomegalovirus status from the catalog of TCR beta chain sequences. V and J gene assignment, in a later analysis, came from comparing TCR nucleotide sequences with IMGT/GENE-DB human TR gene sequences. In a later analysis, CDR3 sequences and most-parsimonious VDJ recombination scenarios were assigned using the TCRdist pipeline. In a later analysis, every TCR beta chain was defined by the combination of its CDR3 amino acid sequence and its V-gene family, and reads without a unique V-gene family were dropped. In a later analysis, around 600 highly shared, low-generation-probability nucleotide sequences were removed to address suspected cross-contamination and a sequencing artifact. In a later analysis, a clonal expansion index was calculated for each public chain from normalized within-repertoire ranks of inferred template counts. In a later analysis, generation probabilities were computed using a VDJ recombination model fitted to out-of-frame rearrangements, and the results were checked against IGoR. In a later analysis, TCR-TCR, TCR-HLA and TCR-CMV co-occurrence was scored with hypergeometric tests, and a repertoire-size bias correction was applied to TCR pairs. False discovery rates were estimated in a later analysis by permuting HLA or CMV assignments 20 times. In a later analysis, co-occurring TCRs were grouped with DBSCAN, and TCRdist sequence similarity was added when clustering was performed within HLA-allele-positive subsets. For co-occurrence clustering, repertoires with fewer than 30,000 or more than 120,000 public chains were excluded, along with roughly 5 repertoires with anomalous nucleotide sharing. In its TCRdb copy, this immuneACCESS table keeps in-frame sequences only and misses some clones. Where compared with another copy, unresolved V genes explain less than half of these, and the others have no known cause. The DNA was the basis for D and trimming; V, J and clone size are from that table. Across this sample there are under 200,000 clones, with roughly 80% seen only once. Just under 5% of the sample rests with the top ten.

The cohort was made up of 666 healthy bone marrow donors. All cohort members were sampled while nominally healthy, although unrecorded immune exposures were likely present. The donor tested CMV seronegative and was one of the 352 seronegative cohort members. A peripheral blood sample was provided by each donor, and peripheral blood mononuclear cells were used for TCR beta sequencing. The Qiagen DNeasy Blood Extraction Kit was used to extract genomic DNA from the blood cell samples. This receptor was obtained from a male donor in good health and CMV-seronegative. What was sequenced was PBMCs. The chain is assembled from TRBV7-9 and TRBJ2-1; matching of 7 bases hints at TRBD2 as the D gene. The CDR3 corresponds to CACFVGGPNNEQFF. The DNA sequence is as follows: TGTGCCTGCTTTGTGGGGGGGCCCAACAATGAGCAGTTCTTC.